Shown below are 32 T cell receptor beta chains from a single sample sequenced in a study of early T cells in non-severe SARS-CoV-2 infection. TCRdb reprocessed the 5' RACE reads via MiXCR and lists one record per CDR3 protein. The sample includes under 100,000 distinct CDR3 sequences, roughly 9.6% of them seen just once. The sequencing sample was made of whole blood. These receptor sequences come from an adult who was a healthcare worker with PCR-confirmed SARS-CoV-2 infection or an uninfected control (not recorded which).

As to this clonotype: This may be a read error: a much more frequent sequence differs by one nucleotide. The chain links TRBV7-6 to TRBJ2-7, with D possibly being TRBD1 (6 bases). Germline values: CDR1 SGHVS, CDR2 FNYEAQ. The CDR3 consists of 14 residues. V was clipped by 5 bases and J by 4 bases, with 15 bases between them. CDR3 loop: CASSIQGNGYEQYF. The CDR3 DNA sequence: TGTGCCAGCAGCATACAGGGAAATGGGTACGAGCAGTACTTC.

This clonotype was detected ten times or more. The genes are TRBV6-6 and TRBJ2-7; maybe TRBD2 (6 bases). This CDR3 has 14 amino acids. CDR1 and CDR2 from the germline V gene are MNHNY and SVGAGI (reference sequence). V was cut by 11 bases and J by 5 bases, with 22 bases left in between. This CDR3 reads CAVGTVGRRNEQYF. The DNA for the CDR3 is TGTGCCGTGGGGACCGTAGGGAGGAGGAACGAGCAGTACTTC.

This chain joins TRBV18 and TRBJ1-2, with D maybe TRBD1 (6 bases). The V gene lost 3 bases and the J gene lost 6 bases, with 11 bases spanning the gap. Germline-derived CDR1 and CDR2 are KGHSH and LQKENI. This CDR3 has 13 amino acids. In DNA form, the CDR3 reads TGTGCCAGCTCACCGTCCGGACAGAATGGCTACACCTTC. It is translated as CASSPSGQNGYTF.

This clonotype was detected a few times. This rearrangement joins TRBV3-1 to TRBJ1-6, with D possibly being TRBD1 (5 bases). V lost 1 base, J lost 11 bases, and 21 bases lay in between. This CDR3 has 17 residues. Germline values: CDR1 LGHDT, CDR2 YNNKEL (reference sequence). For the CDR3, the DNA is TGTGCCAGCAGCCAAGGCCACAGACTCAGAAAAGGGGCACCCCTCCACTTT. Encoded protein: CASSQGHRLRKGAPLHF.

To note about this clonotype: A much bigger clone sits one base away, suggesting this may be a read error. The chain has TRBV18 and TRBJ1-1, with TRBD1 identical over 11 bases. CDR3 size: 15 residues. The germline CDR1 and CDR2 sequences are KGHSH and LQKENI. CDR3 sequence: CDSSQGQGVNTEAFF. The CDR3 nucleotides are TGTGACAGCTCGCAGGGACAGGGGGTTAACACTGAAGCTTTCTTT.

This clonotype was detected only once. DNA of the CDR3: TGTGCCAGCAGTTCTCCCGGACAGACAGTCTATGGCTACACCTTC. It translates to CASSSPGQTVYGYTF. The chain has TRBV28 and TRBJ1-2; tentative D call: TRBD1 (6 bases). The V gene lost 4 bases and the J gene lost 4 bases, with 16 bases spanning the gap. The CDR3 extends over 15 amino acids. From germline, CDR1 is MDHEN and CDR2 SYDVKM.

This clonotype came up a few times. The rearrangement links TRBV5-5 to TRBJ1-2; D is uncertain. V dropped 4 bases and J dropped 1 base, with 17 bases sitting between them. The CDR3 runs to 16 residues. CDR1 and CDR2 from the germline V gene are SGHKS and YYEKEE (reference sequence). CDR3 in amino acids: CASSLSPRWDNYGYTF. The DNA for the CDR3 is TGTGCCAGCAGCCTCTCCCCTAGGTGGGATAACTATGGCTACACCTTC.

This chain uses TRBV3-1 with TRBJ2-1; D is undetermined. The germline CDR1 and CDR2 sequences are LGHDT and YNNKEL (reference sequence). This CDR3 has 15 amino acids. V shed 0 bases and J shed 3 bases, with 9 bases lying between them. In nucleotides, the CDR3 is TGTGCCAGCAGCCAAGAAACTTCTAACTACAATGAGCAGTTCTTC. This translates into CASSQETSNYNEQFF.

This clonotype was seen repeatedly, ten times or more. J is TRBJ1-5 and V is TRBV7-2; no definite D call. The germline V gene has CDR1 SGHTA and CDR2 FQGNSA. V was shortened by 1 base and J by 9 bases, with 10 bases between the two germline ends. The CDR3 consists of 13 residues. This CDR3 reads CASSLEGWRPQHF. The CDR3 DNA sequence: TGTGCCAGCAGCTTAGAAGGGTGGCGGCCCCAGCATTTT. Full variable domain (missing parts from reference TRBV7-2 and TRBJ1-5): GAGVSQSPSNKVTEKGKDVELRCDPISGHTALYWYRQSLGQGLEFLIYFQGNSAPDKSGLPSDRFSAERTGGSVSTLTIQRTQQEDSAVYLCASSLEGWRPQHFGDGTRLSIL.

At least ten counts were recorded for this clonotype. The chain links TRBV7-8 to TRBJ2-5; D unclear. Trimming removed 5 bases at V and 7 bases at J, with 8 bases between. The germline CDR1 and CDR2 sequences are SGHVS and FQNEAQ. The CDR3 spans 11 residues. CDR3 sequence (DNA): TGTGCCAGCAGCCCGCTTGGGACCCAGTACTTC. Its translation is CASSPLGTQYF.

V usage is TRBV15 and J usage is TRBJ2-2; 8 bases align to TRBD2. V lost 5 bases to trimming and J lost 5 bases; unmatched junction nucleotides: 16. Germline V gene sequence: CDR1 LNHNV, CDR2 YYDKDF (reference sequence). This CDR3 is built from 18 residues. DNA of the CDR3: TGTGCCACCAGCTCCTCTAGGTCGAGCGGGAGTGGTACCGGGGAGCTGTTTTTT. It translates to CATSSSRSSGSGTGELFF.

This clonotype was found many times. The chain combines TRBV3-1 with TRBJ2-7; possible D gene TRBD2, 5 bases. Germline CDR1 reads LGHDT; CDR2 reads YNNKEL (reference sequence). This CDR3 region has 13 residues. V was shortened by 0 bases and J by 12 bases, with 15 bases between the two germline ends. The CDR3 nucleotides read TGTGCCAGCAGCCAAGATCGAGGGATTTCTCCGTACTTC. Residues: CASSQDRGISPYF.

The chain joins TRBV7-2 to TRBJ2-3, with D possibly being TRBD2 (6 bases). The CDR3 length is 14 residues. Germline CDR1 reads SGHTA; CDR2 reads FQGNSA. V was shortened by 1 base and J by 5 bases, with 10 bases between the two germline ends. CDR3 protein: CASSLVREIDTQYF. Written as DNA, the CDR3 is TGTGCCAGCAGCTTAGTACGGGAGATAGATACGCAGTATTTT.

A few counts support this clonotype. The chain has TRBV29-1 and TRBJ2-1; possible D gene TRBD1, 6 bases. CDR1 and CDR2 from the germline V gene are SQVTM and ANQGSEA. This CDR3 has 14 amino acids. V dropped 6 bases and J dropped 0 bases, with 12 bases sitting between them. The DNA for the CDR3 is TGCAGCGTCTTTCAGGGGAGCTCCTACAATGAGCAGTTCTTC. Encoded protein: CSVFQGSSYNEQFF.

The V and J genes are TRBV7-2 and TRBJ1-2; 7 nucleotides line up with TRBD1. CDR1 and CDR2 (germline): SGHTA, FQGNSA. This CDR3 region has 16 residues. The junction had 11 bases not matched to a gene; V was cut back by 4 bases and J by 3 bases. Here the CDR3 reads CASSSRQGLFHYGYTF. In DNA, the CDR3 is TGTGCCAGCAGCTCTCGACAGGGACTATTTCACTATGGCTACACCTTC.

The V gene is TRBV6-5, the J gene TRBJ2-2; 10 nucleotides agree with TRBD2. Germline loops: CDR1 MNHEY, CDR2 SVGAGI. V lost 5 bases to trimming and J lost 7 bases; unmatched junction nucleotides: 10. The CDR3 spans 16 residues. CDR3 in amino acids: CASSPSPGTSVGELFF. For the CDR3, the DNA is TGTGCCAGCAGTCCGAGTCCCGGGACTAGCGTCGGGGAGCTGTTTTTT.

This chain joins TRBV28 and TRBJ1-1; possible D gene TRBD1, 5 bases. The CDR3 runs to 13 residues. V shed 6 bases and J shed 5 bases, with 13 bases lying between them. Looked up from germline, CDR1 is MDHEN and CDR2 is SYDVKM. The CDR3 loop reads CASRQQEVTEAFF. The CDR3 region has the DNA TGTGCCAGCAGACAACAGGAGGTGACTGAAGCTTTCTTT.

This clonotype was detected only a few times. This chain links TRBV3-1 with TRBJ1-2; unclear D gene. This CDR3 is built from 12 residues. The V gene's germline CDR1 is LGHDT and CDR2 YNNKEL (reference sequence). Trimming took 4 bases from V and 6 from J, leaving 9 bases between them. This chain's CDR3 is CASSLQANGYTF. CDR3 sequence (DNA): TGTGCCAGCAGCCTTCAAGCCAATGGCTACACCTTC.

In this sample, this clonotype turned up many times. The chain couples TRBV3-1 to TRBJ1-6, with D tentatively TRBD1 (6 bases). Looked up from germline, CDR1 is LGHDT and CDR2 is YNNKEL (reference sequence). The V and J ends lost 0 bases and 12 bases respectively, with 9 bases between them. The length of the CDR3 is 13 residues. The CDR3 region is CASSQEVQGPLHF. The CDR3 DNA sequence: TGTGCCAGCAGCCAAGAGGTACAGGGACCCCTCCACTTT.

This clonotype was found a few times. The V gene is TRBV24-1, the J gene TRBJ2-3; unclear D gene. Germline values: CDR1 KGHDR, CDR2 SFDVKD. The CDR3 runs 13 residues. Between the trimmed V and J ends, which lost 3 bases and 2 bases, there was a span of 5 bases. This CDR3 is CATSDPYTDTQYF. In DNA form, the CDR3 reads TGTGCCACCAGTGATCCATACACAGATACGCAGTATTTT.

This clonotype came up many times. The V and J genes are TRBV7-9 and TRBJ2-3, with 8 bases fitting TRBD1. CDR1 and CDR2 from the germline V gene are SEHNR and FQNEAQ (reference sequence). This CDR3 has 15 amino acids. Trimming removed 7 bases from V and 4 bases from J; junction bases left unmatched: 10. The CDR3 here is CASTSDRGRSDTQYF. The DNA of the CDR3 is TGTGCCAGCACCTCCGACAGGGGAAGGTCAGATACGCAGTATTTT.

In its sample, this clonotype was seen many times. J is TRBJ2-5 and V is TRBV12-3 or TRBV12-4; D not certain. The V and J ends lost 6 bases and 5 bases respectively, with 13 bases between them. The CDR3 runs 13 residues. The CDR3 sequence is CASRPQAQETQYF. CDR3 in DNA: TGTGCCAGCAGGCCCCAGGCCCAGGAGACCCAGTACTTC.

This clonotype was found many times. The rearrangement links TRBV28 to TRBJ1-4; tentative D call: TRBD1 (5 bases). The CDR3 has 16 amino acids. CDR1 is MDHEN and CDR2 is SYDVKM in the germline V gene. Between the trimmed V and J ends, which lost 6 bases and 0 bases, there was a span of 14 bases. CDR3 DNA: TGTGCCAGCAGCGGGGCGGGCGGGACAACTAATGAAAAACTGTTTTTT. Amino acids: CASSGAGGTTNEKLFF.

A few counts support this clonotype. This rearrangement joins TRBV7-9 to TRBJ2-5; TRBD1 agrees at 9 bases. Germline CDR1 SEHNR, CDR2 FQNEAQ (reference sequence). V dropped 5 bases and J dropped 1; count of bases not matched to a gene: 2. The CDR3 is 14 amino acids. CDR3 sequence: CASSRDRVQETQYF. CDR3 DNA: TGTGCCAGCAGCCGGGACAGGGTCCAAGAGACCCAGTACTTC.

The chain uses TRBV6-1 and TRBJ1-4; D not certain. Trimming removed 4 bases from V and 13 bases from J, with 13 bases in between. The CDR3 is 12 residues long. The germline V gene has CDR1 MNHNS and CDR2 SASEGT. The CDR3 spells CASSARVLTLFF. DNA for the CDR3: TGTGCCAGCAGTGCCCGGGTCCTCACACTGTTTTTT.

There are a few counts of this clonotype. This rearrangement joins TRBV28 to TRBJ1-1; D remains unclear. Germline V gives CDR1 MDHEN, CDR2 SYDVKM. V lost 6 bases, J lost 9 bases, and 14 bases lay in between. This CDR3 comprises 12 residues. The CDR3, as DNA: TGTGCCAGCAGACTGGGAGCCGCGCAAGCTTTCTTT. It specifies CASRLGAAQAFF.

The chain is built from TRBV7-9 and TRBJ1-1, with TRBD1 matching over 9 bases. The CDR3 totals 14 residues. Germline CDR1 SEHNR, CDR2 FQNEAQ (reference sequence). J lost 3 bases, V lost 8 bases, and 7 bases had no gene match. The CDR3 region is CASDRGDTDTEAFF. The CDR3 DNA follows: TGTGCCAGCGACAGGGGGGATACGGACACTGAAGCTTTCTTT.

This chain connects TRBV12-3 or TRBV12-4 to TRBJ2-7, with 7 bases that match TRBD2. V trimming: 3 bases; J trimming: 7 bases; junction bases outside the gene matches: 6. CDR3 length: 13 residues. CDR3 coding DNA: TGTGCCAGCAGTTTTTTAAGGCGGGAGGAGCAGTACTTC. This encodes CASSFLRREEQYF.

This clonotype was detected ten times or more. This chain uses TRBV27 with TRBJ1-1; 10 bases agree with TRBD1. The CDR3 contains 15 residues. The J segment lost 7 bases and the V segment lost 5 bases, leaving 10 bases of the junction unmatched. In germline, CDR1 is MNHEY, CDR2 SMNVEV (reference sequence). CDR3: CASSRRQGATGEAFF. The CDR3, as DNA: TGTGCCAGCAGTCGGCGACAGGGGGCAACGGGTGAAGCTTTCTTT.

This clonotype was seen at least ten times. V usage is TRBV4-1 and J usage is TRBJ1-5, with a tentative D call TRBD1 (6 bases). In germline, CDR1 is MGHRA, CDR2 YSYEKL. The CDR3 spans 16 residues. V lost 0 bases, J lost 6 bases, and 15 bases lay in between. The chain's CDR3 is CASSQEPLQGGQPQHF. The CDR3 DNA is TGCGCCAGCAGCCAAGAGCCGCTACAGGGTGGTCAGCCCCAGCATTTT.

The chain has TRBV12-3 or TRBV12-4 and TRBJ1-2; D might be TRBD1 (6 bases). V gave up 6 bases and J gave up 0 bases, with 11 bases separating them. CDR3 size: 14 residues. CDR3 bases: TGTGCCAGCAGCCGACAGGAAACTAACTATGGCTACACCTTC. Translation: CASSRQETNYGYTF.

This clonotype was detected many times. This chain connects TRBV28 to TRBJ1-6; 7 bases map to TRBD1. The CDR3 consists of 14 residues. Per the germline V gene, CDR1 is MDHEN and CDR2 is SYDVKM. Trimming cost V 3 bases and J 7 bases; bases outside gene matches: 3. This CDR3 is CASSFDRDNSPLHF. The CDR3 DNA follows: TGTGCCAGCAGTTTTGACAGGGACAATTCACCCCTCCACTTT. Combining the CDR3 with reference TRBV28 and TRBJ1-6 gives the whole variable domain DVKVTQSSRYLVKRTGEKVFLECVQDMDHENMFWYRQDPGLGLRLIYFSYDVKMKEKGDIPEGYSVSREKKERFSLILESASTNQTSMYLCASSFDRDNSPLHFGNGTRLTVT.